This is a list of T cell receptor beta chains from one sample in a study of T cell changes during pregnancy in multiple sclerosis. The assay was immunoSEQ multiplex PCR, and TCRdb's table has in-frame clones only and misses some. The sample records about 70,000 clones, 80% to 95% being singletons. The sample here was CD4+ T cells from peripheral blood mononuclear cells, taken after pregnancy. These TCRs come from a female donor with multiple sclerosis, enrolled in a pregnancy study. CDR3s include the opening cysteine and the closing phenylalanine or tryptophan. The D gene is left open where the match is weak. Clone size is stated in some rows and not others, as once, few, many or a class when expanded.

TRBJ2-7 TRBV30 once TRBD2 CAWSVGGPEQYF TGTGCCTGGAGTGTGGGAGGGCCCGAGCAGTACTTC
TRBJ1-1 TRBV30 . . CAWSVRNTEAFF TGTGCCTGGAGTGTCCGGAACACTGAAGCTTTCTTT
TRBJ2-1 TRBV7-2 once TRBD2 CASSPPRLAGVSEQFF TGTGCCAGCAGCCCCCCGCGGTTAGCGGGAGTTAGTGAGCAGTTCTTC
TRBJ1-4 TRBV6-5 once TRBD1 CASGRQGWANEKLFF TGTGCCAGCGGACGACAGGGATGGGCTAATGAAAAACTGTTTTTT
TRBJ2-7 TRBV11-2 . TRBD2 CASSLVSGGPREQYF TGTGCCAGCAGCTTAGTGTCGGGAGGGCCGCGCGAGCAGTACTTC
TRBJ2-3 TRBV18 . . CASSPENYPRQYF TGTGCCAGCTCACCCGAAAACTACCCCCGGCAGTATTTT
TRBJ2-1 TRBV19 . TRBD2 CASSTQAFLAGGSPSNEQFF TGTGCCAGTAGTACCCAAGCCTTCCTAGCGGGGGGTTCTCCTTCCAATGAGCAGTTCTTC
TRBJ1-5 TRBV7-2 . . CASSLHSGPQHF TGTGCCAGCAGCTTACACTCAGGACCCCAGCATTTT
TRBJ1-2 TRBV5-4 . TRBD1 CASSFRDRGYGYTF TGTGCCAGCAGCTTTAGGGACAGAGGCTATGGCTACACCTTC
TRBJ2-5 TRBV6-1 . . CASSEALGSLGTQYF TGTGCCAGCAGTGAAGCCCTGGGCAGCCTTGGCACCCAGTACTTC
TRBJ1-2 TRBV5-1 . . CASSPVLRGESYGYTF TGCGCCAGCAGCCCCGTCCTTAGGGGCGAAAGCTATGGCTACACCTTC
TRBJ1-2 TRBV5-1 . . CASSSGGRYGYTF TGCGCCAGCAGCTCGGGGGGAAGGTATGGCTACACCTTC
TRBJ1-4 TRBV6-6 . . CASSRRANQNEKLFF TGTGCCAGCAGCCGGAGGGCGAACCAGAATGAAAAACTGTTTTTT
TRBJ2-2 TRBV19 . TRBD1 CASSDTGANTGELFF TGTGCCAGTAGTGATACAGGGGCTAACACCGGGGAGCTGTTTTTT
TRBJ1-2 TRBV6-6 once TRBD1 CASSYFTGDAYGYTF TGTGCCAGCAGTTACTTTACAGGGGACGCCTATGGCTACACCTTC
TRBJ2-1 TRBV28 . TRBD2 CASSPSGRYYNEQFF TGTGCCAGCAGTCCAAGCGGGAGGTACTACAATGAGCAGTTCTTC
TRBJ2-2 TRBV10-3 . TRBD2 CAISEGRGGTGELFF TGTGCCATCAGTGAAGGCCGGGGGGGAACCGGGGAGCTGTTTTTT
TRBJ2-3 TRBV5-1 once . CASSTNRDLLFTDTQYF TGCGCCAGCAGCACCAATCGGGACTTACTTTTCACAGATACGCAGTATTTT
TRBJ2-5 TRBV5-6 . . CASSLLAGTQYF TGTGCCAGCAGCTTGTTAGCTGGGACCCAGTACTTC
TRBJ2-7 TRBV6-1 . . CASSLNLISSYEQYF TGTGCCAGCTCACTCAACCTTATCTCCTCCTACGAGCAGTACTTC
TRBJ2-7 TRBV27 . . CASRRGDEQYF TGTGCCAGCAGGAGAGGAGACGAGCAGTACTTC
TRBJ1-1 TRBV6-5 once TRBD1 CASSRHGQGGAFF TGTGCCAGCAGTAGACACGGACAGGGGGGGGCTTTCTTT
TRBJ1-4 TRBV7-9 . . CASRRNAENEKLFF TGTGCCAGCAGGAGGAACGCGGAAAATGAAAAACTGTTTTTT
TRBJ2-7 TRBV5-1 . . CASSAQDEQYF TGCGCCAGCAGCGCGCAGGACGAGCAGTACTTC
TRBJ2-7 TRBV5-1 . . CASSLDRMQTYEQYF TGCGCCAGCAGCTTAGACAGAATGCAGACCTACGAGCAGTACTTC
TRBJ2-7 TRBV5-1 . TRBD1 CASSLGDRGSYEQYF TGCGCCAGCAGCTTGGGGGACAGGGGGTCCTACGAGCAGTACTTC
TRBJ2-1 TRBV7-2 . . CASSLAPNNEQFF TGTGCCAGCAGCTTAGCTCCCAACAATGAGCAGTTCTTC
TRBJ2-3 TRBV30 . . CAWSYGRDSTDTQYF TGTGCCTGGAGTTATGGGCGGGATAGCACAGATACGCAGTATTTT
TRBJ2-3 TRBV27 . TRBD2 CASSDRLAVSTDTQYF TGTGCCAGCAGTGACCGACTAGCGGTGAGCACAGATACGCAGTATTTT
TRBJ1-2 TRBV5-6 . . CASSLGQGNRFLANYGYTF TGTGCCAGCAGCTTGGGCCAGGGCAACAGGTTTTTGGCTAACTATGGCTACACCTTC
TRBJ2-2 TRBV6-1 . . CASRWGGRGTGELFF TGTGCCAGCAGATGGGGGGGGCGAGGCACCGGGGAGCTGTTTTTT
TRBJ2-3 TRBV5-5 . . CASSLDWAADTQYF TGTGCCAGCAGCTTGGACTGGGCCGCAGATACGCAGTATTTT
TRBJ1-6 TRBV5-1 . TRBD1 CASSVGSGQGYNSPLHF TGCGCCAGCAGCGTAGGGTCGGGACAGGGTTATAATTCACCCCTCCACTTT
TRBJ2-7 TRBV15 . TRBD2 CATSRDIPSGGLHSYEQYF TGTGCCACCAGCAGAGATATTCCTAGCGGGGGGCTTCACTCCTACGAGCAGTACTTC
TRBJ1-5 TRBV27 . . CASSSQDSNQPQHF TGTGCCAGCAGTTCTCAGGATAGCAATCAGCCCCAGCATTTT
TRBJ1-1 TRBV10-1 . TRBD1 CASSYGTGSRWYTEAFF TGCGCCAGCAGTTACGGGACAGGGAGCAGGTGGTACACTGAAGCTTTCTTT
TRBJ1-2 TRBV5-8 . . CASSLDRVKYGYTF TGTGCCAGCAGCTTGGACAGGGTGAAGTATGGCTACACCTTC
TRBJ2-5 TRBV5-4 . TRBD1 CASSLDPDRGLETQYF TGTGCCAGCAGCTTGGACCCGGACAGGGGGCTCGAGACCCAGTACTTC
TRBJ1-2 TRBV19 . . CASSISGNYGYTF TGTGCCAGTAGTATTTCAGGGAACTATGGCTACACCTTC
TRBJ2-7 TRBV6-1 once TRBD1 CASSVNRGIEQYF TGTGCCAGCAGTGTGAACAGGGGAATTGAGCAGTACTTC